This TCR beta chain was profiled in a study of shared clonotypes between healthy human individuals (dated by TCRdb to the early 2020s). As for the study more broadly: A couple of women and a few men aged 18 to 49 years were included in the cohort. Per donor, three plates each were used for CD4 naive and CD4 memory, two for CD8 naive, and one for CD8 memory. To estimate repertoire size and how much clonotype sharing occurs between individuals, the study deeply sequenced the blood TCR repertoires of roughly 5 healthy adults. Different laboratories and diverse techniques were used to prepare libraries and sequence TCR repertoires, to increase sequencing depth and limit assay-specific biases. Each donor's leukapheresis produced roughly between about 0.8 and 8.9 billion PBMCs.

From cysteine to phenylalanine, the CDR3 is 16 amino acids long. Just CDR3 DNA is preserved here, 48 bases in frame from base 1. CDR1 and CDR2, looked up from the germline V gene (reference sequence), are SEHNR and FQNEAQ. V is clipped by 5 bases and J by 3 bases, and the sequence between their germline boundaries is 20 bases long. This clone was counted once. Its recognized antigen is unknown. Per-base qualities were not stored, and no clone one base away is much larger. The donors were healthy, HIV-negative adults who had no recently reported acute infections or vaccinations. Every donor was a Caucasian adult residing in Nashville, Tennessee, USA. CD4+ T cells were enriched through magnetic negative selection, after which naive cells were positively selected on CD45RA and the remaining negative fraction served as the memory subset. Blood was obtained by leukapheresis, after which PBMCs were separated by Ficoll-Histopaque density gradient centrifugation and cryopreserved in liquid nitrogen vapor phase. Analytical flow cytometry was used to check the purity and quantity of each magnetically sorted T cell population. Genomic DNA was isolated from each sorted fraction and quantified by UV absorbance on a Nanodrop 2000c.

Using the deep immunoSEQ assay, multiplex PCR amplified TCR CDR3 regions from genomic DNA. For each cell subset, the extracted genomic DNA was distributed evenly across all wells of several immunoSEQ 96-well plates, and each plate served as one replicate. For sorted subsets, around 0.2 ug of genomic DNA, equivalent to some 30,000 T cell genomes, went into each replicate PCR. Purified libraries were measured with a Qubit 3.0 fluorometer, size-checked on a Bioanalyzer 2100, and measured again with the KAPA Library Quantification kit. Each immunoSEQ 96-well plate was sequenced on its own single-read 150-cycle Illumina NextSeq 550 flow cell. For the original study's pipeline: The immunoSEQ output contained only junctional sequences without quality scores, so filtering could not match that applied to full-length reads. To assign V/J genes and CDR3, sequences were annotated using PyIR, a Python wrapper for IgBLAST v1.9, with IMGT germline references. Any read was removed if the V/J assignment was weak (E-value above 1e-6), the CDR3 was missing, or the read contained stop codons, out-of-frame junctions, or ambiguous translated residues. A V3J clonotype was defined by an identical inferred V gene, J gene, and CDR3 amino acid sequence. The percentage overlap between two repertoires was calculated by dividing the number of shared unique clonotypes by the size of the smaller repertoire. Three approaches were used to assess repertoire richness: RTK rarefaction, the Chao1 estimator, and Recon v2.1 estimates of unobserved clonotypes. OLGA was used to compute generation probabilities for all TCRbeta clonotypes that the gDNA method yielded from a few donors. TCRdb stores this immuneACCESS table with in-frame sequences only. Part of the clones is absent; in the studies checked, under half of the shortfall reflects unresolved V genes, and no reason is known for the rest. From that table come the V and J calls and clone size; the DNA was used to work out D and trimming. In all, the sample holds more than 1,200,000 clones, and about 98.5% of those were seen once. 0.3% to 0.45% of the sample comes from the top ten.

What the work shows at the level of the full study, not this receptor alone: Sharing across four donors was observed for about 5% of naive CD4, about 3.2% of naive CD8, 2% to 2.5% of memory CD4, and over 0.3% of memory CD8 clonotypes. Even with the large sequencing depth, rarefaction of the sorted-subset datasets indicated that sequencing was incomplete. Sampling was restricted to blood, and TCR repertoires in tissues likely differ from the TCR repertoires found in blood. Because the study included a small number of donors, the genetic and exposure-history diversity represented was limited. Naive subsets generally had larger estimated clonotype richness than memory subsets. Pairwise subsampling led to the expectation that sequencing depth would affect the degree of clonotype sharing among donors. Compared with non-shared clonotypes, the clonotypes found in all four sorted-subset donors had higher generation probabilities.

The sequenced material came from naive CD4+ T cells sorted from blood. What the cell subset or site label conveys for this sample: CD45RA+ positively selected. The clonotype comes from a man aged 25-45 years in good health. The V and J genes are TRBV7-9 and TRBJ2-7, with the D gene uncertain. The DNA sequence is given as TGTGCCAGCAGCCAAATCCCGGACGGAAAATACTACGAGCAGTACTTC. It translates to CASSQIPDGKYYEQYF.